These T cell receptor beta chains were read from a single sample in a study of T cell changes during pregnancy in multiple sclerosis. The assay was immunoSEQ multiplex PCR, and TCRdb's table has in-frame clones only and misses some. Of under 65,000 clones listed, 75% to 95% were seen once; the top ten hold more than 0.9%. Sequenced material: peripheral blood, taken after pregnancy. These receptors were collected from a female donor in good health, enrolled as a control in a pregnancy study. Each CDR3 is given with its conserved first and last residue. D genes are given only for firm matches. Some rows have no size entry. The others give once, few or many, or a class for an expanded clone.

clone size: -
D gene: -
V gene: TRBV27
J gene: TRBJ1-6
CDR3 protein: CASSSYGQNNSPLHF
CDR3 DNA: TGTGCCAGCAGTTCGTACGGACAGAATAATTCACCCCTCCACTTT

clone size: -
D gene: -
V gene: TRBV4-1
J gene: TRBJ1-6
CDR3 protein: CASSQDGASSYNSPLHF
CDR3 DNA: TGCGCCAGCAGCCAAGATGGGGCAAGCTCCTATAATTCACCCCTCCACTTT

clone size: -
D gene: -
V gene: TRBV11-2
J gene: TRBJ1-1
CDR3 protein: CASSLEATEAFF
CDR3 DNA: TGTGCCAGCAGCTTAGAAGCCACTGAAGCTTTCTTT

clone size: -
D gene: -
V gene: TRBV5-4
J gene: TRBJ1-3
CDR3 protein: CASSTKSQGSGNTIYF
CDR3 DNA: TGTGCCAGCAGCACCAAAAGTCAGGGCTCTGGAAACACCATATATTTT

clone size: -
D gene: -
V gene: TRBV27
J gene: TRBJ2-1
CDR3 protein: CASSLSITGVPYNEQFF
CDR3 DNA: TGTGCCAGCAGTTTATCGATCACCGGGGTCCCCTACAATGAGCAGTTCTTC

clone size: -
D gene: TRBD1
V gene: TRBV6-1
J gene: TRBJ1-2
CDR3 protein: CASRANRQGTYGYTF
CDR3 DNA: TGTGCCAGCAGAGCTAACAGACAGGGGACCTATGGCTACACCTTC

clone size: -
D gene: TRBD2
V gene: TRBV5-1
J gene: TRBJ2-4
CDR3 protein: CASSAGTSGNIQYF
CDR3 DNA: TGCGCCAGCAGCGCCGGGACTAGTGGAAACATTCAGTACTTC

clone size: -
D gene: TRBD1
V gene: TRBV7-2
J gene: TRBJ1-1
CDR3 protein: CASSRQGTLNTEAFF
CDR3 DNA: TGTGCCAGCAGCAGACAGGGAACGTTGAACACTGAAGCTTTCTTT

clone size: once
D gene: TRBD1
V gene: TRBV10-3
J gene: TRBJ2-7
CDR3 protein: CAISEPRNRGNEQYF
CDR3 DNA: TGTGCCATCAGTGAGCCCCGGAACAGGGGAAACGAGCAGTACTTC

clone size: once
D gene: -
V gene: TRBV11-2
J gene: TRBJ2-3
CDR3 protein: CASSGRQQGIITDTQYF
CDR3 DNA: TGTGCCAGCAGCGGACGTCAACAGGGTATAATCACAGATACGCAGTATTTT

clone size: -
D gene: -
V gene: TRBV19
J gene: TRBJ1-1
CDR3 protein: CASSRGWTEAFF
CDR3 DNA: TGTGCCAGTAGCAGGGGTTGGACTGAAGCTTTCTTT

clone size: once
D gene: -
V gene: TRBV7-6
J gene: TRBJ1-3
CDR3 protein: CASSGGFGNTIYF
CDR3 DNA: TGTGCCAGCTCCGGGGGTTTTGGAAACACCATATATTTT

clone size: -
D gene: TRBD2
V gene: TRBV9
J gene: TRBJ2-5
CDR3 protein: CASSLGTSGETQYF
CDR3 DNA: TGTGCCAGCAGTCTCGGGACTAGTGGTGAGACCCAGTACTTC

clone size: -
D gene: -
V gene: TRBV5-1
J gene: TRBJ1-1
CDR3 protein: CASSPGTKDEAFF
CDR3 DNA: TGCGCCAGCAGCCCCGGGACTAAAGATGAAGCTTTCTTT

clone size: -
D gene: TRBD1
V gene: TRBV7-9
J gene: TRBJ1-4
CDR3 protein: CASSPAGQGNEKLFF
CDR3 DNA: TGTGCCAGCAGCCCGGCGGGACAGGGAAATGAAAAACTGTTTTTT

clone size: once
D gene: -
V gene: TRBV9
J gene: TRBJ1-2
CDR3 protein: CASSVELHSLAGKWGYTF
CDR3 DNA: TGTGCCAGCAGCGTAGAACTCCATTCCCTGGCGGGGAAGTGGGGCTACACCTTC

clone size: -
D gene: -
V gene: TRBV6-1
J gene: TRBJ2-7
CDR3 protein: CATQAVYEQYF
CDR3 DNA: TGTGCCACCCAGGCAGTCTACGAGCAGTACTTC

clone size: -
D gene: TRBD1
V gene: TRBV6-5
J gene: TRBJ1-2
CDR3 protein: CASSLDRVYGYTF
CDR3 DNA: TGTGCCAGCAGTTTGGACAGGGTGTATGGCTACACCTTC

clone size: -
D gene: -
V gene: TRBV5-1
J gene: TRBJ1-1
CDR3 protein: CASSRGTANTEAFF
CDR3 DNA: TGCGCCAGCAGCAGGGGGACGGCGAACACTGAAGCTTTCTTT

clone size: -
D gene: TRBD2
V gene: TRBV5-1
J gene: TRBJ2-3
CDR3 protein: CASSLETSGRSTDTQYF
CDR3 DNA: TGCGCCAGCAGCTTGGAGACTAGCGGGAGGAGCACAGATACGCAGTATTTT

clone size: -
D gene: -
V gene: TRBV6-5
J gene: TRBJ1-5
CDR3 protein: CASSSGFNQPQHF
CDR3 DNA: TGTGCCAGCAGTTCCGGTTTCAATCAGCCCCAGCATTTT

clone size: -
D gene: -
V gene: TRBV27
J gene: TRBJ1-6
CDR3 protein: CASRPGVWNSPLHF
CDR3 DNA: TGTGCCAGCAGACCGGGGGTTTGGAATTCACCCCTCCACTTT

clone size: -
D gene: -
V gene: TRBV2
J gene: TRBJ1-1
CDR3 protein: CASTRQISYLEAFF
CDR3 DNA: TGTGCCAGCACCCGACAAATTTCCTACCTTGAAGCTTTCTTT

clone size: -
D gene: -
V gene: TRBV5-8
J gene: TRBJ1-5
CDR3 protein: CASSPLNQPQHF
CDR3 DNA: TGTGCCAGCAGCCCCCTCAATCAGCCCCAGCATTTT

clone size: -
D gene: TRBD1
V gene: TRBV19
J gene: TRBJ1-2
CDR3 protein: CASSPGTVFYGYTF
CDR3 DNA: TGTGCCAGTAGTCCCGGGACAGTTTTCTATGGCTACACCTTC

clone size: -
D gene: -
V gene: TRBV6-5
J gene: TRBJ2-3
CDR3 protein: CASSYRQADTQYF
CDR3 DNA: TGTGCCAGCAGTTACCGCCAGGCAGATACGCAGTATTTT

clone size: -
D gene: -
V gene: TRBV19
J gene: TRBJ2-7
CDR3 protein: CASSIFGRENEQYF
CDR3 DNA: TGTGCCAGTAGTATATTCGGCAGGGAAAACGAGCAGTACTTC

clone size: -
D gene: -
V gene: TRBV25-1
J gene: TRBJ2-7
CDR3 protein: CASSVGAYEQYF
CDR3 DNA: TGTGCCAGCAGTGTTGGAGCCTACGAGCAGTACTTC

clone size: -
D gene: TRBD2
V gene: TRBV19
J gene: TRBJ2-5
CDR3 protein: CASSMRTSGGLYQETQYF
CDR3 DNA: TGTGCCAGTAGTATGCGCACTAGCGGGGGACTGTACCAAGAGACCCAGTACTTC

clone size: -
D gene: TRBD1
V gene: TRBV7-9
J gene: TRBJ2-5
CDR3 protein: CASSRTGAETQYF
CDR3 DNA: TGTGCCAGCAGCCGGACAGGGGCAGAGACCCAGTACTTC

clone size: -
D gene: TRBD1
V gene: TRBV7-9
J gene: TRBJ1-1
CDR3 protein: CASSRDRGETGTEAFF
CDR3 DNA: TGTGCCAGCAGCCGGGACAGGGGCGAAACCGGCACTGAAGCTTTCTTT

clone size: -
D gene: -
V gene: TRBV2
J gene: TRBJ1-5
CDR3 protein: CASSPVTAEQPQHF
CDR3 DNA: TGTGCCAGCAGCCCCGTGACAGCAGAACAGCCCCAGCATTTT

clone size: once
D gene: TRBD1
V gene: TRBV5-4
J gene: TRBJ2-7
CDR3 protein: CASSLVQGVREQYF
CDR3 DNA: TGTGCCAGCAGCTTGGTACAGGGGGTGAGGGAGCAGTACTTC

clone size: once
D gene: TRBD1
V gene: TRBV5-1
J gene: TRBJ2-1
CDR3 protein: CASSADRARGNEQFF
CDR3 DNA: TGCGCCAGCAGCGCGGACAGGGCAAGGGGCAATGAGCAGTTCTTC

clone size: once
D gene: -
V gene: TRBV9
J gene: TRBJ1-1
CDR3 protein: CASSAQGGSAFF
CDR3 DNA: TGTGCCAGCAGCGCACAGGGTGGTTCGGCTTTCTTT